The next 29 T cell receptor beta chains were all read from a single sample in a study of blood T cell repertoires in COVID-19. Some clones are missing from TCRdb's copy, which holds only in-frame ones; the method was immunoSEQ multiplex PCR. The sample records around 120,000 clones, 65% to 90% being singletons. The sequenced sample was PBMCs or T cells enriched from blood (not recorded which). These receptors all come from a woman between 45 and 65 years old who had recovered from COVID-19.

This clone occurred a few times. The chain employs TRBV5-1 and TRBJ2-3; 9 nucleotides align to TRBD1. The CDR3 covers 14 residues. Germline CDR1 and CDR2: SGHRS and YFSETQ. Trimming at V came to 4 bases and at J to 6 bases, leaving 6 bases not matched to a gene. The CDR3 DNA is TGCGCCAGCAGCACCGGGACAGGGTTGGATACGCAGTATTTT. Its translation is CASSTGTGLDTQYF.

The chain employs TRBV5-4 and TRBJ1-3, with unresolved D. With 2 bases removed from V and 0 bases from J, the gap between germline ends came to 9 bases. Germline-derived CDR1 and CDR2 are SGHNT and YYREEE (reference sequence). The CDR3 covers 15 residues. This CDR3 reads CASSLSSSSGNTIYF. The CDR3 DNA follows: TGTGCCAGCAGCTTATCGTCGAGCTCTGGAAACACCATATATTTT.

This chain connects TRBV6-1 to TRBJ1-5; D possibly corresponds to TRBD1 (6 bases). From germline, CDR1 is MNHNS and CDR2 SASEGT. The CDR3 is made up of 16 amino acids. V was trimmed by 2 bases and J by 2 bases, leaving 13 bases between them. CDR3 amino acids: CASSEYRDAGNQPQHF. The CDR3 bases are TGTGCCAGCAGTGAATACAGGGATGCTGGCAATCAGCCCCAGCATTTT.

The V gene is TRBV19, the J gene TRBJ2-2; TRBD1 aligns across 10 bases. Germline CDR1 is LNHDA and CDR2 is SQIVND (reference sequence). Losses at the gene ends were 3 bases for V and 5 bases for J; bases not matched to a gene: 6. This CDR3 is 16 amino acids long. The CDR3 nucleotides read TGTGCCAGTAGTATCAAGACAGGGGGCCATACCGGGGAGCTGTTTTTT. This sequence encodes CASSIKTGGHTGELFF.

The rearrangement joins TRBV14 to TRBJ2-2; 8 bases are a match to TRBD2. The V gene's germline CDR1 is SGHDN and CDR2 FVKESK. The length of the CDR3 is 15 residues. Unmatched junction bases numbered 3, after V lost 1 base and J lost 5 bases. The CDR3: CASSQGTSYTGELFF. In DNA, the CDR3 is TGTGCCAGCAGCCAAGGGACTAGCTATACCGGGGAGCTGTTTTTT.

This clone was seen more than once but under ten times. This chain connects TRBV5-1 to TRBJ1-2; the match to TRBD1 covers 9 bases. The CDR3 runs 15 residues. The germline gives CDR1 SGHRS, CDR2 YFSETQ. With V trimmed by 2 bases and J by 7 bases, 9 bases remained unmatched. The DNA for the CDR3 is TGCGCCAGCAGCTTTCTCCCGGGACAGGGTACTGGCTACACCTTC. It codes for CASSFLPGQGTGYTF.

The rearrangement uses TRBV19 and TRBJ2-7; D is perhaps TRBD2 (6 bases). Germline V gene lookup returns CDR1 LNHDA and CDR2 SQIVND (reference sequence). CDR3 size: 16 residues. Trimming left V 4 bases short and J 1 base short, with 17 bases between. This CDR3 reads CASSNKGGPTSYEQYF. Here the CDR3 DNA reads TGTGCCAGTAGTAACAAGGGAGGCCCCACATCCTACGAGCAGTACTTC.

The chain joins TRBV7-2 to TRBJ2-3, with D maybe TRBD2 (6 bases). This CDR3 contains 13 residues. V lost 8 bases, J lost 2 bases, and 11 bases lay in between. Per the germline V gene, CDR1 is SGHTA and CDR2 is FQGNSA. The CDR3 spells CASGRDFTDTQYF. The CDR3 DNA is TGTGCCAGCGGCCGGGACTTCACAGATACGCAGTATTTT.

The V call is TRBV4-3, the J call TRBJ2-2; D possibly corresponds to TRBD1 (6 bases). Germline CDR1 reads LGHNA; CDR2 reads YSLEER. The CDR3 has 16 amino acids. V gave up 0 bases and J gave up 1 base, with 9 bases separating them. Written as DNA, the CDR3 is TGCGCCAGCAGCCAAGATTGGACAGTGAACACCGGGGAGCTGTTTTTT. Its translation is CASSQDWTVNTGELFF.

CDR3 loop: CASMLFRDKSYEQYF. As DNA, the CDR3 is TGTGCCAGCATGCTGTTCCGGGACAAGTCCTACGAGCAGTACTTC. The chain couples TRBV6-5 to TRBJ2-7; D is perhaps TRBD1 (6 bases). The V and J ends lost 7 bases and 1 base respectively, with 17 bases between them. The CDR3 extends over 15 amino acids. Germline lookup yields CDR1 MNHEY and CDR2 SVGAGI.

The chain uses TRBV18 and TRBJ1-6; D is uncertain. This CDR3 has 14 residues. Per germline, CDR1 KGHSH and CDR2 LQKENI. Trimming shortened V by 3 bases and J by 6 bases, and 9 bases separated the two germline ends. The chain's CDR3 is CASSPAGSNSPLHF. DNA for the CDR3: TGTGCCAGCTCACCGGCGGGAAGTAATTCACCCCTCCACTTT.

The rearrangement joins TRBV30 to TRBJ2-1, with 9 bases identical to TRBD2. Germline CDR1 is GTSNPN and CDR2 is SVGIG (reference sequence). The V and J ends lost 2 bases and 5 bases, in that order; junction bases with no gene match: 7. This CDR3 region has 15 residues. CDR3 nucleotides: TGTGCCTGGAGTATAAAGCGGGGGGACAACAATGAGCAGTTCTTC. Its translation is CAWSIKRGDNNEQFF.

The rearrangement uses TRBV5-1 and TRBJ2-3; D gene ambiguous. The germline CDR1 and CDR2 sequences are SGHRS and YFSETQ. The CDR3 runs 15 residues. The V end was cut by 0 bases, the J end by 0 bases, with 8 bases between. Written as DNA, the CDR3 is TGCGCCAGCAGCTTGGGGAGTTCTAGCACAGATACGCAGTATTTT. Protein product: CASSLGSSSTDTQYF.

The chain uses TRBV18 and TRBJ2-1, with D possibly TRBD1 on 6 matching bases. The CDR3 covers 13 residues. V was cut by 2 bases and J by 9 bases, with 11 bases left in between. Germline values: CDR1 KGHSH, CDR2 LQKENI. CDR3 sequence reads: CASSPNRVSEQFF. CDR3 nucleotides: TGTGCCAGCTCACCAAACAGGGTTAGTGAGCAGTTCTTC.

V gene TRBV11-2 combines with J gene TRBJ2-7; 9 positions match TRBD1. CDR1 is SGHAT and CDR2 is FQNNGV in the germline V gene. The CDR3 covers 14 residues. Trimming removed 7 bases from V and 1 base from J; junction bases left unmatched: 5. This CDR3 reads CASTRDRASYEQYF. In DNA, the CDR3 is TGTGCCAGCACCCGGGACAGGGCATCCTACGAGCAGTACTTC.

This clone was detected a few times. This CDR3 reads CASSPRQLVNYGYTF. The CDR3, as DNA: TGTGCCAGCTCACCGAGGCAGCTCGTTAACTATGGCTACACCTTC. The chain carries TRBV18 and TRBJ1-2; D gene uncertain. CDR1 KGHSH and CDR2 LQKENI come from the germline V gene. Trimming left V 3 bases short and J 1 base short, with 12 bases between. CDR3 size: 15 residues.

V gene TRBV18 combines with J gene TRBJ2-3; D may be TRBD1 (6 bases). This CDR3 is built from 16 residues. V was pared by 5 bases and J by 0 bases, with 15 bases between. Germline V gene data show CDR1 as KGHSH and CDR2 as LQKENI. The CDR3 reads CASSAGQRLSTDTQYF. The CDR3 DNA reads TGTGCCAGCTCAGCAGGACAGCGCCTTAGCACAGATACGCAGTATTTT.

The chain employs TRBV2 and TRBJ2-5; a weak D match, TRBD2 (7 bases). Germline assignment: CDR1 SNHLY and CDR2 FYNNEI. V lost 0 bases, J lost 4 bases, and 9 bases lay in between. The CDR3 spans 14 residues. The CDR3 coding sequence is TGTGCCAGCAGTGAAGCGGGGGGGCGAGAGACCCAGTACTTC. This gives the protein CASSEAGGRETQYF.

The chain has TRBV7-2 and TRBJ1-2; D gene uncertain. V was trimmed by 4 bases and J by 5 bases, leaving 8 bases between them. The CDR3 totals 12 residues. Germline V CDR1 and CDR2: SGHTA, FQGNSA. The CDR3, as DNA: TGTGCCAGCAGCTCCACTCATTATGGCTACACCTTC. It encodes CASSSTHYGYTF.

V and J are TRBV27 and TRBJ1-2, with 9 bases that match TRBD1. This CDR3 has 16 amino acids. Germline V gene sequence: CDR1 MNHEY, CDR2 SMNVEV (reference sequence). V shed 5 bases, J shed 3 bases, and the junction held 10 bases outside the gene matches. The CDR3 DNA reads as TGTGCCAGCAGTCAGCATCCGACAGGGGGATACTATGGCTACACCTTC. Protein: CASSQHPTGGYYGYTF.

This clone showed up just a few times. V usage is TRBV3-1 (or the pseudogene TRBV3-2) and J usage is TRBJ1-2, with TRBD1 identical over 8 bases. The germline V gene encodes CDR1 LGHDT and CDR2 YNNKEL (reference sequence). V gave up 1 base and J gave up 3 bases; unmatched junction bases: 4. CDR3 size: 15 residues. DNA for the CDR3: TGTGCCAGCAGCCAAGGGGCCAGGGGGCACTATGGCTACACCTTC. Amino acid sequence: CASSQGARGHYGYTF.

This clone was observed a single time. The chain combines TRBV19 with TRBJ1-6; a possible D gene is TRBD1 (6 bases). V was trimmed by 5 bases and J by 0 bases, leaving 14 bases between them. Germline-derived CDR1 and CDR2 are LNHDA and SQIVND (reference sequence). This CDR3 is built from 17 residues. The CDR3: CASSRTARSSYNSPLHF. The CDR3 bases are TGTGCCAGTAGTCGGACAGCCAGGAGCTCCTATAATTCACCCCTCCACTTT.

V gene TRBV6-5 combines with J gene TRBJ1-4; the D is unclear. The V gene's germline CDR1 is MNHEY and CDR2 SVGAGI. V dropped 5 bases and J dropped 9 bases, with 4 bases sitting between them. This CDR3 contains 10 residues. The CDR3 is CASSPKKLFF. The DNA of the CDR3 is TGTGCCAGCAGTCCCAAAAAACTGTTTTTT.

This clone was recorded a few times. The V call is TRBV5-6, the J call TRBJ1-5; 9 bases match TRBD1. V was pared by 4 bases and J by 6 bases, with 5 bases of the junction left unmatched. Germline CDR1 SGHDT, CDR2 YYEEEE. The CDR3 is 14 residues long. The CDR3 coding sequence is TGTGCCAGCAGCACGGGACAGGGTGGTCAGCCCCAGCATTTT. Translation gives CASSTGQGGQPQHF.

The CDR3 region has the DNA TGTGCCTGGAGCCTAACAGGGGATCAGCCCCAGCATTTT. Translated: CAWSLTGDQPQHF. V and J are TRBV30 and TRBJ1-5, with TRBD1 identical over 7 bases. The V gene's germline CDR1 is GTSNPN and CDR2 SVGIG (reference sequence). The CDR3 extends over 13 amino acids. The V and J ends lost 3 bases and 5 bases, in that order; junction bases with no gene match: 4.

The rearrangement links TRBV19 to TRBJ2-1; TRBD2 agrees at 16 bases. This CDR3 has 17 residues. CDR1 and CDR2 from the germline V gene are LNHDA and SQIVND (reference sequence). V was pared by 6 bases and J by 2 bases, with 4 bases of the junction left unmatched. CDR3 coding DNA: TGTGCCAGTAGCCCCGGGACTAGCGGGGGGGCCTACAATGAGCAGTTCTTC. Protein sequence: CASSPGTSGGAYNEQFF.

Concerning this clone: Other DNA variants within this sample encode the same CDR3. This chain uses TRBV3-1 (or the pseudogene TRBV3-2) with TRBJ1-1; D may be TRBD1 (6 bases). The CDR3 is made up of 15 amino acids. V lost 0 bases and J 5 bases, leaving 13 bases between the germline ends. Looked up from germline, CDR1 is LGHDT and CDR2 is YNNKEL (reference sequence). The CDR3 protein is CASSQDPYRDTEAFF. The CDR3 nucleotides read TGTGCCAGCAGCCAAGACCCCTACAGGGATACTGAAGCTTTCTTT.

The V and J genes are TRBV27 and TRBJ2-5, with D possibly being TRBD2 (6 bases). The CDR3 is 13 residues long. Germline assignment: CDR1 MNHEY and CDR2 SMNVEV (reference sequence). Trimming left V 4 bases short and J 5 bases short, with 11 bases between. The CDR3 protein is CASSYGGRETQYF. CDR3 bases: TGTGCCAGCAGTTATGGGGGGAGGGAGACCCAGTACTTC.

The gene calls are TRBV6-2 or TRBV6-3 and TRBJ2-7; no definite D call. This CDR3 region has 11 residues. Germline V gene sequence: CDR1 MNHEY, CDR2 SVGEGT. Trimming took off 6 bases at V and 7 bases at J, with 10 bases between the two ends. The CDR3 region has the DNA TGTGCCAGCAGCCCCCGGTGGGAGCAGTACTTC. Protein product: CASSPRWEQYF.